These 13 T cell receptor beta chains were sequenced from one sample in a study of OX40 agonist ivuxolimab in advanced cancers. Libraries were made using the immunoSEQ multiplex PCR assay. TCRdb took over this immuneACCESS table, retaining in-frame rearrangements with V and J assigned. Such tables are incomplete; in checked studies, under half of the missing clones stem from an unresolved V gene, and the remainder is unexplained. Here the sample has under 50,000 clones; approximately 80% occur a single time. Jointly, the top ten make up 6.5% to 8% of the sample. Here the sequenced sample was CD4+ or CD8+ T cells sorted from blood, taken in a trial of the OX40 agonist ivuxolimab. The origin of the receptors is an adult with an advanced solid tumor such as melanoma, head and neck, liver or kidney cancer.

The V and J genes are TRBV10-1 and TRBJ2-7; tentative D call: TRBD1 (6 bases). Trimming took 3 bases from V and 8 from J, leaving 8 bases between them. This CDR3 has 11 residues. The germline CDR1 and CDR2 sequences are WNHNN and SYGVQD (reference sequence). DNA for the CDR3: TGCGCCAGCAGTGAAACAGGGAAGCAGTACTTC. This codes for CASSETGKQYF.

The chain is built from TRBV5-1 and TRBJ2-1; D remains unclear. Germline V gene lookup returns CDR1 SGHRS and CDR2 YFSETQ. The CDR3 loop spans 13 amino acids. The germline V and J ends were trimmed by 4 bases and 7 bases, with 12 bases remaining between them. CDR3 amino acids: CASSPSTRNEQFF. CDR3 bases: TGCGCCAGCAGCCCCTCCACAAGAAATGAGCAGTTCTTC.

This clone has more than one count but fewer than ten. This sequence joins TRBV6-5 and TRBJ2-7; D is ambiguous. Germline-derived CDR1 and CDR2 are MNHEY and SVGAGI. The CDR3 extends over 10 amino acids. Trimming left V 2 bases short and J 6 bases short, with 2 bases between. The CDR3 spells CASSYVEQYF. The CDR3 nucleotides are TGTGCCAGCAGTTACGTCGAGCAGTACTTC.

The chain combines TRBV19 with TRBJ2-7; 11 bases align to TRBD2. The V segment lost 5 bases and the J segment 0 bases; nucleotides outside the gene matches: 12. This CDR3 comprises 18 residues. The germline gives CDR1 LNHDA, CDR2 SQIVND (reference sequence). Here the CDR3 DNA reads TGTGCCAGTAGTCCGGCACAACGACTAGCGGGAAGCTCCTACGAGCAGTACTTC. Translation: CASSPAQRLAGSSYEQYF.

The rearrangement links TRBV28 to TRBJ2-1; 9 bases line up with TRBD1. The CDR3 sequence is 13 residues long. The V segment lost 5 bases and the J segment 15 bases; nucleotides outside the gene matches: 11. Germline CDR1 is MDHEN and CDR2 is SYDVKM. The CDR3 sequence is CASSTPGQGIWFF. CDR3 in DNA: TGTGCCAGCAGTACCCCGGGACAGGGAATTTGGTTCTTC.

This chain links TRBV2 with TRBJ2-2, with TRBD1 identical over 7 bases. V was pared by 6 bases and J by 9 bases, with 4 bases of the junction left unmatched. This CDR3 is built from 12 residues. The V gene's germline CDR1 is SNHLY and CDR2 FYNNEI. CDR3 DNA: TGTGCCAGCAGCCAACAGGGGTGGGAGCTGTTTTTT. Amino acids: CASSQQGWELFF.

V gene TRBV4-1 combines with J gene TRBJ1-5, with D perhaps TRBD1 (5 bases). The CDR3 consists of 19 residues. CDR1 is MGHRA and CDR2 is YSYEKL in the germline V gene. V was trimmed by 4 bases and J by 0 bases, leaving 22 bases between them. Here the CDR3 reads CASSPGRIGHRYSNQPQHF. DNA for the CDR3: TGCGCCAGCAGCCCTGGTAGGATAGGACACCGATATAGCAATCAGCCCCAGCATTTT.

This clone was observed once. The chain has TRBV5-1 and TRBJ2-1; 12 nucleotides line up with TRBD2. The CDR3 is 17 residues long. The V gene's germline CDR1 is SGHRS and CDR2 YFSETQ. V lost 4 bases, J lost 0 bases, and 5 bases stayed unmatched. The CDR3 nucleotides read TGCGCCAGCAGCACCGGGACTAGCGGGCTCTCCTACAATGAGCAGTTCTTC. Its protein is CASSTGTSGLSYNEQFF.

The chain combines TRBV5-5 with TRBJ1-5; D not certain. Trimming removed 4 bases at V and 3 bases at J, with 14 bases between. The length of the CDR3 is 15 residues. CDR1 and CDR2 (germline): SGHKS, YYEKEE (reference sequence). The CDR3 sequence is CASSPSAGLNQPQHF. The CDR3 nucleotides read TGTGCCAGCAGCCCTAGCGCTGGGCTCAATCAGCCCCAGCATTTT.

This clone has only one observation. The CDR3 DNA reads TGTGCCAGCAGCGGTACGACGATTACTTTTGGACAGTTCTTC. The encoded protein is CASSGTTITFGQFF. This chain joins TRBV13 and TRBJ2-1; D is unclear. Looked up from germline, CDR1 is PRHDT and CDR2 is FYEKMQ (reference sequence). The CDR3 is 14 amino acids. V was cut by 5 bases and J by 13 bases, with 21 bases left in between.

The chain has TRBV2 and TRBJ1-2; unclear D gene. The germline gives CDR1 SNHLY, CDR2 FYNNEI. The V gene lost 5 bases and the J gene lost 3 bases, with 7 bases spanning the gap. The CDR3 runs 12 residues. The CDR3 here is CASSQRDYGYTF. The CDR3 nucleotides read TGTGCCAGCAGTCAGCGTGACTATGGCTACACCTTC.

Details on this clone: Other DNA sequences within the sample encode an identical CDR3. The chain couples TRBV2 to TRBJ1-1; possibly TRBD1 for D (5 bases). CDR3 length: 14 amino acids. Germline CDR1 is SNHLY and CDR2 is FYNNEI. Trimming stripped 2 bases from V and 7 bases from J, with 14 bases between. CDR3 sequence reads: CASSERRVEGEAFF. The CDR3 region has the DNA TGTGCCAGCAGTGAACGCAGGGTCGAAGGTGAAGCTTTCTTT.

For the CDR3, the DNA is TGTGCCAGCAGCTTGGCAGGGAACTCCTACAATGAGCAGTTCTTC. Its translation is CASSLAGNSYNEQFF. The J gene is TRBJ2-1, the V gene TRBV7-9; D perhaps matches TRBD1 (5 bases). The CDR3 is made up of 15 amino acids. Trimming pared 3 bases from V and 0 bases from J, leaving 9 bases between. Germline V gene lookup returns CDR1 SEHNR and CDR2 FQNEAQ (reference sequence).